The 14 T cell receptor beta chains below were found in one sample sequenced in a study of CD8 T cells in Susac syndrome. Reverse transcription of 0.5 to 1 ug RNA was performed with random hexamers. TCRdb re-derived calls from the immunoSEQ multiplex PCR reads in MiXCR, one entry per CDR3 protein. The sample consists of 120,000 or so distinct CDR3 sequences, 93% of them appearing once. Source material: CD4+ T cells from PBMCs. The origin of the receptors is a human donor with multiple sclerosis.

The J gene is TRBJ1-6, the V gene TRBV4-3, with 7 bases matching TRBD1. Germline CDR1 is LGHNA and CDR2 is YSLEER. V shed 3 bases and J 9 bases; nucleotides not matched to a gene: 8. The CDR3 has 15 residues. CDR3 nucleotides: TGCGCCAGCAGCCACGCGACAGGGACCGGTTCACCCCTCCACTTT. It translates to CASSHATGTGSPLHF.

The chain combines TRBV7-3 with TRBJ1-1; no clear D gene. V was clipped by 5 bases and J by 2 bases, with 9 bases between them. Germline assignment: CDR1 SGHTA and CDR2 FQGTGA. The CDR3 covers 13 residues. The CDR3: CASSENLNTEAFF. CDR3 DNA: TGTGCCAGCAGCGAAAATTTAAACACTGAAGCTTTCTTT.

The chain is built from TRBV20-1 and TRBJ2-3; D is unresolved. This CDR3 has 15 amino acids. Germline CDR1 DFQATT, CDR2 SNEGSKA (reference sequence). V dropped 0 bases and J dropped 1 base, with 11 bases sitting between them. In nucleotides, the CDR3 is TGCAGTGCTAGAGAAAGGTCCATTCGCACAGATACGCAGTATTTT. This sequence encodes CSARERSIRTDTQYF.

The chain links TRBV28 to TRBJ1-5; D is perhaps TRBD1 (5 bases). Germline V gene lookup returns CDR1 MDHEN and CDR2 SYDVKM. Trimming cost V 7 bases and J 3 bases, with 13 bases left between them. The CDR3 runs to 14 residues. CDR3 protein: CASNFDRVNQPQHF. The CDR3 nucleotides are TGTGCCAGCAATTTCGACAGAGTCAATCAGCCCCAGCATTTT.

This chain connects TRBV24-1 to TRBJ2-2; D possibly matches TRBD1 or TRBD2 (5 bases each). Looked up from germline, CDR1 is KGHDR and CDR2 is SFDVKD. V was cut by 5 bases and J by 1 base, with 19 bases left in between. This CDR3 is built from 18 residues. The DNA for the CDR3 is TGTGCCACCAGTGCCCTCATGTCAGAGGGGCTGAACACCGGGGAGCTGTTTTTT. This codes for CATSALMSEGLNTGELFF.

This chain's CDR3 is CASSQDRTTAFGGYTF. CDR3 coding DNA: TGTGCCAGCAGCCAAGATCGGACAACCGCTTTCGGTGGCTACACCTTC. The gene calls are TRBV4-2 and TRBJ1-2; TRBD1 might be the D (5 bases). Trimming shortened V by 0 bases and J by 7 bases, and 18 bases separated the two germline ends. The CDR3 is 16 residues long. Germline V gene sequence: CDR1 LGHNA, CDR2 YNFKEQ.

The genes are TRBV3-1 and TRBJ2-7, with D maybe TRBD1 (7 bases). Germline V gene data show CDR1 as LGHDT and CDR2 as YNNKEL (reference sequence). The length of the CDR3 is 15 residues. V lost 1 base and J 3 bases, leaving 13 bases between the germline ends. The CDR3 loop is CASSQGSGGFYEQYF. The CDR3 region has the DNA TGTGCCAGCAGCCAAGGGTCAGGGGGGTTCTACGAGCAGTACTTC.

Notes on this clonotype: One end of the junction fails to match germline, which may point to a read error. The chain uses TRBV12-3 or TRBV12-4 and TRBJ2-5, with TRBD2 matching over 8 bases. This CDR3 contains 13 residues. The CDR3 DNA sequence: TGTACCAGCAAGCGGGGGAAGGCAGAGACCCAGTACTTC. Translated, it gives CTSKRGKAETQYF.

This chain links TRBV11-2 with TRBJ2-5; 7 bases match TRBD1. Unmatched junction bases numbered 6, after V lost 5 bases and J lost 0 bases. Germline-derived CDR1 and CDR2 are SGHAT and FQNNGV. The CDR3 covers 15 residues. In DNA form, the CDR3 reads TGTGCCAGCAGCCCGACAGGGCTCGACCAAGAGACCCAGTACTTC. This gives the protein CASSPTGLDQETQYF.

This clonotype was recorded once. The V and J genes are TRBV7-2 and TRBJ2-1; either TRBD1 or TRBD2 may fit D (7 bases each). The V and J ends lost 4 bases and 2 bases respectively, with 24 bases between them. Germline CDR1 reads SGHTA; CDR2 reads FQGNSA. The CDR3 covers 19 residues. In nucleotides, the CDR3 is TGTGCCAGCAGCTCAAGGGGAGGGGGCCCCGGGGGAACCTACAATGAGCAGTTCTTC. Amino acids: CASSSRGGGPGGTYNEQFF.

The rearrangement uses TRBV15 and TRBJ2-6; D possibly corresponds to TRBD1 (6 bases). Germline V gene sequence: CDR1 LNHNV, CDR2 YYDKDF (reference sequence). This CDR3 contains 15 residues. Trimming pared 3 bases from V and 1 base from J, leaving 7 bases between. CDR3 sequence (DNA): TGTGCCACCAGCAGGGGACAATCTGGGGCCAACGTCCTGACTTTC. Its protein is CATSRGQSGANVLTF.

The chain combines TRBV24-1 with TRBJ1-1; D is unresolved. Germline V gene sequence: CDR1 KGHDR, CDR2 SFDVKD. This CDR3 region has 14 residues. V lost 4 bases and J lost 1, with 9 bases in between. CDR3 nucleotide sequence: TGTGCCACCAGTGACCCGGCCGAGAACACTGAAGCTTTCTTT. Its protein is CATSDPAENTEAFF.

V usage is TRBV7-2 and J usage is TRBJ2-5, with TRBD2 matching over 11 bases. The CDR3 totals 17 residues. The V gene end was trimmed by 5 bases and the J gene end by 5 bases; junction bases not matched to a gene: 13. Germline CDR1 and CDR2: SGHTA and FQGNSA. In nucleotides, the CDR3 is TGTGCCAGCAGCCGCCTCATCCTAGCGGGGGGTGGGGAGACCCAGTACTTC. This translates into CASSRLILAGGGETQYF.

In nucleotides, the CDR3 is TGCAGCGTTGAAGAGACAGGGGTCGAAAAACTGTTTTTT. Amino acid sequence: CSVEETGVEKLFF. The rearrangement joins TRBV29-1 to TRBJ1-4; 8 nucleotides align to TRBD1. The germline gives CDR1 SQVTM, CDR2 ANQGSEA. The CDR3 runs 13 residues. V shed 0 bases and J 8 bases; nucleotides not matched to a gene: 2.